The following is a TCR beta chain sequence with its context. The target antigen is unknown. Germline V gene data show CDR1 as GTSNPN and CDR2 as SVGIG (reference sequence). After removal of 4 bases from V and 2 bases from J, the junction contained 5 bases not matched to a gene. The CDR3 runs to 14 residues. TCR sequencing used cDNA made by reverse transcription of extracted RNA. Only in-frame clones appear in the TCRdb table, and some are missing; sequencing was by immunoSEQ multiplex PCR. The sample comprises some 150,000 clones, approximately 65% of which are singletons, and about an eighth rests with the top ten. Samples from alopecia areata patients were lesional scalp punch biopsies and peripheral blood. The data are from a study of CD8+ T cells in alopecia areata. Study results and caveats: Affected lesional scalp, above all in alopecia totalis/universalis, was more clonal than normal scalp.

This specimen was CD8+ T cells sorted from blood, taken at week 0. This TCR came from a human donor with alopecia areata. The rearrangement joins TRBV30 to TRBJ2-5, with 9 bases matching TRBD2. The CDR3 DNA sequence: TGTGCCTGGAAAGGTAGCGGGAGTCAAGAGACCCAGTACTTC. Translated, it gives CAWKGSGSQETQYF.